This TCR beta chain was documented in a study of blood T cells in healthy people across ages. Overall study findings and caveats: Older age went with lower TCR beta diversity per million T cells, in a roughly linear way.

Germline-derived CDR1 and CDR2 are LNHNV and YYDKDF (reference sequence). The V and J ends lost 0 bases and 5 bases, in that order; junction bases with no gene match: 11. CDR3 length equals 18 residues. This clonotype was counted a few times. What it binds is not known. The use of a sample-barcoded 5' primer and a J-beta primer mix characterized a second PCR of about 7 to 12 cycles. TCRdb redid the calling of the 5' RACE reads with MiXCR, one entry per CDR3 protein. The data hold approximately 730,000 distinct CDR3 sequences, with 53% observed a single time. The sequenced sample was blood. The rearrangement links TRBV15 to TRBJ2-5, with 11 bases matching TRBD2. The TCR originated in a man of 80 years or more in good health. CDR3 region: CATSRDPSLAGVGETQYF. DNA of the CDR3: TGTGCCACCAGCAGAGATCCCTCACTAGCGGGAGTTGGGGAGACCCAGTACTTC. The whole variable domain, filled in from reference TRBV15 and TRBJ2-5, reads DAMVIQNPRYQVTQFGKPVTLSCSQTLNHNVMYWYQQKSSQAPKLLFHYYDKDFNNEADTPDNFQSRRPNTSFCFLDIRSPGLGDTAMYLCATSRDPSLAGVGETQYFGPGTRLLVL.